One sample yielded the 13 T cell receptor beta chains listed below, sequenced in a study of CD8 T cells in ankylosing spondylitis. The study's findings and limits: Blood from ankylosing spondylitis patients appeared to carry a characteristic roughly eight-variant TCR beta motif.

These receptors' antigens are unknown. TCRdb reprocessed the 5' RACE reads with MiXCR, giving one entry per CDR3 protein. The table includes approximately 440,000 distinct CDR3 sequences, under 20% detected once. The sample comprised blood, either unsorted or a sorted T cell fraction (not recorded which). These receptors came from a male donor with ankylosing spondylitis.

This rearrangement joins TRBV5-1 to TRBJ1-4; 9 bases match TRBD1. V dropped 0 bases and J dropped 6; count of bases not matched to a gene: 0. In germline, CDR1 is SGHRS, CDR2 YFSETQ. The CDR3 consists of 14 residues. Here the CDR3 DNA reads TGCGCCAGCAGCTTGGGGGACAGGGATGAAAAACTGTTTTTT. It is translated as CASSLGDRDEKLFF.

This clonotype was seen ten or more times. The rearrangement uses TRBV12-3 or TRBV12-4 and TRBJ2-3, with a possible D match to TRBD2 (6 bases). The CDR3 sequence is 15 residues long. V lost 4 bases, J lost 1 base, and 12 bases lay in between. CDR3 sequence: CASSSWEVGTDTQYF. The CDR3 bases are TGTGCCAGCAGTTCTTGGGAGGTCGGCACAGATACGCAGTATTTT.

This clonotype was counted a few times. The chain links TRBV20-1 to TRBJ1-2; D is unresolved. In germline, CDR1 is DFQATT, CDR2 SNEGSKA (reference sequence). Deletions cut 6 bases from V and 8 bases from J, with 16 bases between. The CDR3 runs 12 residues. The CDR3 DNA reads TGCAGTGCAACGGACCAGCGACCCGGCTACACCTTC. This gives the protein CSATDQRPGYTF.

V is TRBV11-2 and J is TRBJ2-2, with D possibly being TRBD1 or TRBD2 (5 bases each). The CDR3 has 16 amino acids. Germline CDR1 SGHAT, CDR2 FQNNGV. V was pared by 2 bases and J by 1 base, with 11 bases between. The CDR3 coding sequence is TGTGCCAGCAGCTTATTATGGGGGTTGAACACCGGGGAGCTGTTTTTT. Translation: CASSLLWGLNTGELFF.

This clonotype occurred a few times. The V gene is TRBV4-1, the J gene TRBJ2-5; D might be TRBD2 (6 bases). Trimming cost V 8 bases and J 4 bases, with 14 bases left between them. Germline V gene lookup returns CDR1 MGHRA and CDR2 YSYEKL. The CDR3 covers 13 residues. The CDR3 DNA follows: TGCGCCAGCCGAGGGCTAGCGAGAGAGACCCAGTACTTC. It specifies CASRGLARETQYF.

The CDR3, as DNA: TGTGCCAGCAGCTTAGGCGGGACATTCAATCAGCCCCAGCATTTT. Amino acids: CASSLGGTFNQPQHF. The gene calls are TRBV7-8 and TRBJ1-5; D perhaps matches TRBD1 (6 bases). CDR1 is SGHVS, CDR2 FQNEAQ, per germline. The CDR3 contains 15 residues. V shed 1 base and J shed 3 bases, with 10 bases lying between them.

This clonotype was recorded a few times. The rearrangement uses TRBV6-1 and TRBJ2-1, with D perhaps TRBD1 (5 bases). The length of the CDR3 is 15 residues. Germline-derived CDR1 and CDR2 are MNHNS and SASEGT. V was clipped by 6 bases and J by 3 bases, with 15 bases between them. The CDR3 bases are TGTGCCAGCAGCCCGTCAGGGCGTCGCTACAATGAGCAGTTCTTC. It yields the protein CASSPSGRRYNEQFF.

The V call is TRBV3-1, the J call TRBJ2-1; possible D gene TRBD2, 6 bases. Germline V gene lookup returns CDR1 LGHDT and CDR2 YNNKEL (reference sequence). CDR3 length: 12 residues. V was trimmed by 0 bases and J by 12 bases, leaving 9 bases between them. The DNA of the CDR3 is TGTGCCAGCAGCCAAGATACTAGCTCGCAGTTCTTC. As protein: CASSQDTSSQFF.

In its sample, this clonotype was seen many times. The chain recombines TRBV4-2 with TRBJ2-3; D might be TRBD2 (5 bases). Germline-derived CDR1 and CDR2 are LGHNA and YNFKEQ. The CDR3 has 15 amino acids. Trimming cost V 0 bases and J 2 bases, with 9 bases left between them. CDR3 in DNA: TGTGCCAGCAGCCAAGAGACGGGATACACAGATACGCAGTATTTT. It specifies CASSQETGYTDTQYF.

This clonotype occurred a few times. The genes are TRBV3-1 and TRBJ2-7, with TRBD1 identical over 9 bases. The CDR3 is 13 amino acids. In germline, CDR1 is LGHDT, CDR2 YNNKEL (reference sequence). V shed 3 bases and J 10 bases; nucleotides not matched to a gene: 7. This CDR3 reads CASSHQADRGQYF. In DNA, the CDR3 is TGTGCCAGCAGCCATCAAGCGGACAGGGGACAGTACTTC.

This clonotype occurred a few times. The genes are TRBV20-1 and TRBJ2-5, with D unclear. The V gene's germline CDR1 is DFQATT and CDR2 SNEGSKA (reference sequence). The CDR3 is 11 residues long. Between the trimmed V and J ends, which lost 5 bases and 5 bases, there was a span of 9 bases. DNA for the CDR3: TGCAGTGCTCCATTCGGGGAGACCCAGTACTTC. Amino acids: CSAPFGETQYF.

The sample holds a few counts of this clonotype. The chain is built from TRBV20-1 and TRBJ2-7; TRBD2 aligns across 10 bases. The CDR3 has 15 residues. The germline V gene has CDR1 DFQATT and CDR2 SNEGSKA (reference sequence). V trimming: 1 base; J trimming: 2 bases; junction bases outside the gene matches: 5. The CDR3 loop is CSARGTGLATYEQYF. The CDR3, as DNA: TGCAGTGCTAGAGGTACGGGACTAGCGACCTACGAGCAGTACTTC.

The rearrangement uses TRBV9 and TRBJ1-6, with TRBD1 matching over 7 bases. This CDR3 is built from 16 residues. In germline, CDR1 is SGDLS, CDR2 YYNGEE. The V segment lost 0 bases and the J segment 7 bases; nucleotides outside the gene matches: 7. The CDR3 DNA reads TGTGCCAGCAGCGTAGCCGGGGACAGCCAAAATTCACCCCTCCACTTT. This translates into CASSVAGDSQNSPLHF.